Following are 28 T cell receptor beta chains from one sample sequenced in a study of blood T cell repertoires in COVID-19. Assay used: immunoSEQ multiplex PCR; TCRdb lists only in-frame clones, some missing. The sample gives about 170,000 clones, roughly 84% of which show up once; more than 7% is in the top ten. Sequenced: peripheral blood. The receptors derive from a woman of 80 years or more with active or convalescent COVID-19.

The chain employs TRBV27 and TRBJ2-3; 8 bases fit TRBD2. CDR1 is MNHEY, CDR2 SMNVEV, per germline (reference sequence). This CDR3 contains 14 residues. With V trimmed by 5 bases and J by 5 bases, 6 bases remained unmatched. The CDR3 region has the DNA TGTGCCAGCAGTGGACTAGCTAAGGGAGATACGCAGTATTTT. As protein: CASSGLAKGDTQYF.

For the CDR3, the DNA is TGTGCCAGCAGCTCCTCGGACAGGGGAGACAATCAGCCCCAGCATTTT. Translation: CASSSSDRGDNQPQHF. This chain links TRBV5-4 with TRBJ1-5; TRBD1 aligns across 9 bases. This CDR3 comprises 16 residues. CDR1 is SGHNT and CDR2 is YYREEE in the germline V gene (reference sequence). V shed 3 bases, J shed 3 bases, and the junction held 7 bases outside the gene matches.

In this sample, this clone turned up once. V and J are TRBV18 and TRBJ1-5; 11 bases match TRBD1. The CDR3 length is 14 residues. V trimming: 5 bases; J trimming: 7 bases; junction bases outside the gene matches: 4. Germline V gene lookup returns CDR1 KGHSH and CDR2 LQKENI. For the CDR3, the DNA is TGTGCCAGCTCAGGACAGGGGGCAAAGCAGCCCCAGCATTTT. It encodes CASSGQGAKQPQHF.

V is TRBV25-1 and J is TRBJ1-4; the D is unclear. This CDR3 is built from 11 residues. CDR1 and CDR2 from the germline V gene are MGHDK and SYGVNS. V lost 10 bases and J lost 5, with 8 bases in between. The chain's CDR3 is CAIEANEKLFF. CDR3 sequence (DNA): TGTGCCATAGAGGCGAATGAAAAACTGTTTTTT.

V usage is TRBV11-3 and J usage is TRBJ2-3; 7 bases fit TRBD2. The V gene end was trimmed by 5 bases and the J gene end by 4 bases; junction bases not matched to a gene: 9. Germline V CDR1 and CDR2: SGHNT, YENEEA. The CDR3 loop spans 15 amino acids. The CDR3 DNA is TGTGCCAGCAGCCCTAGCGGATACGGGGCAGATACGCAGTATTTT. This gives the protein CASSPSGYGADTQYF. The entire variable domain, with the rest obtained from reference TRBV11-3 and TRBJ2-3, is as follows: EAGVVQSPRYKIIEKKQPVAFWCNPISGHNTLYWYLQNLGQGPELLIRYENEEAVDDSQLPKDRFSAERLKGVDSTLKIQPAELGDSAVYLCASSPSGYGADTQYFGPGTRLTVL.

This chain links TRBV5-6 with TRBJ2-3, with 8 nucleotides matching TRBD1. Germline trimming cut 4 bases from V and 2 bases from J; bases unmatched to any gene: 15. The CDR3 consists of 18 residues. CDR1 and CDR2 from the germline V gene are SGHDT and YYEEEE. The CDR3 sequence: CASSRNKLRDRLTDTQYF. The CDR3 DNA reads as TGTGCCAGCAGCAGAAATAAACTCCGGGACAGGCTCACAGATACGCAGTATTTT.

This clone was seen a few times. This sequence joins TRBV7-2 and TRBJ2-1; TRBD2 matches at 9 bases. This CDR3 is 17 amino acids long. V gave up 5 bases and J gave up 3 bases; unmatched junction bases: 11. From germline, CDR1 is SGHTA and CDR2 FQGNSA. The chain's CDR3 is CASSQGLAVSFYNEQFF. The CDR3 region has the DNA TGTGCCAGCAGCCAGGGACTAGCAGTTTCTTTCTACAATGAGCAGTTCTTC. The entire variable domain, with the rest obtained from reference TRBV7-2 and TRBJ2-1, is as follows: GAGVSQSPSNKVTEKGKDVELRCDPISGHTALYWYRQSLGQGLEFLIYFQGNSAPDKSGLPSDRFSAERTGGSVSTLTIQRTQQEDSAVYLCASSQGLAVSFYNEQFFGPGTRLTVL.

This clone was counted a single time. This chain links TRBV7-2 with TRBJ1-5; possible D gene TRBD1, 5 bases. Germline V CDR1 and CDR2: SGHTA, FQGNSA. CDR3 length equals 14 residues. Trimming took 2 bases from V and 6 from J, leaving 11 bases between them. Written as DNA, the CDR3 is TGTGCCAGCAGCTTACCGGGGGTTAGTCAGCCCCAGCATTTT. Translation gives CASSLPGVSQPQHF.

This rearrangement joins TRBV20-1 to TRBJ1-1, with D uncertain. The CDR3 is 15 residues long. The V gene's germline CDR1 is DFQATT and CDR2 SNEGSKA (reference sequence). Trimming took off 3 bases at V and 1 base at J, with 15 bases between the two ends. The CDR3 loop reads CSASTPFNRNTEAFF. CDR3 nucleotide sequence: TGCAGTGCTAGTACCCCTTTTAACAGGAACACTGAAGCTTTCTTT.

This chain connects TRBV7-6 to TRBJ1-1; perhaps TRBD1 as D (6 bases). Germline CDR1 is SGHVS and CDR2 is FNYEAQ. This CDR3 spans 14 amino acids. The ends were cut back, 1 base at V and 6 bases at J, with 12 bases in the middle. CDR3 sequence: CASSLVGTGSEAFF. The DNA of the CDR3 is TGTGCCAGCAGCTTAGTGGGAACAGGGTCTGAAGCTTTCTTT.

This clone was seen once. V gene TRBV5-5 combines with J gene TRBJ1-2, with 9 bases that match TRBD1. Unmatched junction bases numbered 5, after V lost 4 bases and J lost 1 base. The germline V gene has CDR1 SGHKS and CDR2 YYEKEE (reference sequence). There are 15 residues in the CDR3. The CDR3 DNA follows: TGTGCCAGCAGCCACTCGGGACAGGGTAACTATGGCTACACCTTC. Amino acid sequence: CASSHSGQGNYGYTF.

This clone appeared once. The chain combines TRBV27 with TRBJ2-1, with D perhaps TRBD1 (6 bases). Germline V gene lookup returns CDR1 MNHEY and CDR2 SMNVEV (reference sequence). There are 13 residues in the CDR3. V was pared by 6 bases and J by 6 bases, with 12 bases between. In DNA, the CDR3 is TGTGCCAGCAGCCTACAGGGTCCCAATGAGCAGTTCTTC. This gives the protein CASSLQGPNEQFF.

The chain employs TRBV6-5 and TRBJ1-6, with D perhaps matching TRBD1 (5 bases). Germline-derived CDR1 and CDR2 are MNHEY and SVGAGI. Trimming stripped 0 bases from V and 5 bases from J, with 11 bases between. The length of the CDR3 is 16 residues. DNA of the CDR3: TGTGCCAGCAGTTACTCTGCTCAGGGAAATAATTCACCCCTCCACTTT. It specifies CASSYSAQGNNSPLHF.

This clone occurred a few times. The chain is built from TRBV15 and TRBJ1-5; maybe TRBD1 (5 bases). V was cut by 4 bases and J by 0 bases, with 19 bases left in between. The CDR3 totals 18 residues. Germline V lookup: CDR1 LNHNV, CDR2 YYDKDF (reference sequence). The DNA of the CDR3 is TGTGCCACCAGCAACGGGGAGCGGAGGGGTAGTAGCAATCAGCCCCAGCATTTT. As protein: CATSNGERRGSSNQPQHF.

The CDR3, as DNA: TGTGCCAGCTGGCGGGGGTGGAAAGAGACCCAGTACTTC. Translated, it gives CASWRGWKETQYF. The chain carries TRBV6-5 and TRBJ2-5, with TRBD2 identical over 7 bases. V dropped 8 bases and J dropped 3; count of bases not matched to a gene: 6. Germline assignment: CDR1 MNHEY and CDR2 SVGAGI. The CDR3 is 13 amino acids.

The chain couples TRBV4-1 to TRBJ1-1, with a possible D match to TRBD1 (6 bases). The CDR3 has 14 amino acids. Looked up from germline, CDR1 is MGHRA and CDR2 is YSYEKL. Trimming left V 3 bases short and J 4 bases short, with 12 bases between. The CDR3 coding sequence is TGCGCCAGCAGCCAGGTGAGAGGGGGCACTGAAGCTTTCTTT. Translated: CASSQVRGGTEAFF.

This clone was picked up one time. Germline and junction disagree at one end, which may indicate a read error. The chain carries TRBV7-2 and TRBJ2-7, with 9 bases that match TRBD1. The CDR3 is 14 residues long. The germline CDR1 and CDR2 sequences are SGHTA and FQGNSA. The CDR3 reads CASSLDRGESEQYF. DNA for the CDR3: TGTGCCAGCAGTTTAGACAGGGGGGAAAGCGAGCAGTACTTC. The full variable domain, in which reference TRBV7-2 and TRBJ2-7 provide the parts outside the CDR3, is GAGVSQSPSNKVTEKGKDVELRCDPISGHTALYWYRQSLGQGLEFLIYFQGNSAPDKSGLPSDRFSAERTGGSVSTLTIQRTQQEDSAVYLCASSLDRGESEQYFGPGTRLTVT.

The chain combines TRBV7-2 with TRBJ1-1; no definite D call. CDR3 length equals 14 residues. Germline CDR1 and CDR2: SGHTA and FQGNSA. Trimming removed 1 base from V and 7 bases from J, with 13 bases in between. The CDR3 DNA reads TGTGCCAGCAGCTTAGAGGCGGGCGGGAGTGAAGCTTTCTTT. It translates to CASSLEAGGSEAFF.

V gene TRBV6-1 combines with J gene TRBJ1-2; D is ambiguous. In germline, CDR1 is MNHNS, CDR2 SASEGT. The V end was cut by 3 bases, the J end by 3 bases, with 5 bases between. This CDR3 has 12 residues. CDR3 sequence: CASSDPYYGYTF. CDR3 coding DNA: TGTGCCAGCAGTGACCCGTACTATGGCTACACCTTC.

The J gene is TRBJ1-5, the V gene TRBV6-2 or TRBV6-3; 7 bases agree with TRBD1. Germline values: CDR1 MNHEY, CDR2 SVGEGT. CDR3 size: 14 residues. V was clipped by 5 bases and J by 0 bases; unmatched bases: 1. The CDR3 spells CASSDRDSNQPQHF. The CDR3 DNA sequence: TGTGCCAGCAGTGACAGGGATAGCAATCAGCCCCAGCATTTT.

CDR3 DNA sequence: TGTGCCAGCAGCTCATGGGACAGGGCTGCCGGGGAGCTGTTTTTT. Protein: CASSSWDRAAGELFF. The rearrangement joins TRBV7-2 to TRBJ2-2, with 9 bases identical to TRBD1. The CDR3 has 15 amino acids. V trimming: 4 bases; J trimming: 6 bases; junction bases outside the gene matches: 6. Germline V gives CDR1 SGHTA, CDR2 FQGNSA.

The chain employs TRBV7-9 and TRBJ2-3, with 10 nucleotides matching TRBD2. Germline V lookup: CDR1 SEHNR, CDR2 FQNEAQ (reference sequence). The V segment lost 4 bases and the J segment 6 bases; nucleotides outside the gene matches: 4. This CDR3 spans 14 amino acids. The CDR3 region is CASSWTSGGDTQYF. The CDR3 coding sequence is TGTGCCAGCAGCTGGACTAGCGGAGGCGATACGCAGTATTTT.

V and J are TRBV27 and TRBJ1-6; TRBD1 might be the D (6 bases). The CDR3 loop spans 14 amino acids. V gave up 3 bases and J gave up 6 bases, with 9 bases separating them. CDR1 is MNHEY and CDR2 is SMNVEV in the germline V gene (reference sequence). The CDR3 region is CASSFGQTNSPLHF. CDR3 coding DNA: TGTGCCAGCAGTTTCGGACAGACTAATTCACCCCTCCACTTT.

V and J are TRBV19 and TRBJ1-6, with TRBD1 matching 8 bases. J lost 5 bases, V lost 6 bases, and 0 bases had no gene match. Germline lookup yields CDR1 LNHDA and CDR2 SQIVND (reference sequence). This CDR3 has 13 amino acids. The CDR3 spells CASRDRDNSPLHF. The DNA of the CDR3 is TGTGCCAGTAGGGACAGGGATAATTCACCCCTCCACTTT.

The CDR3 region has the DNA TGTGCCAGCAGCCAAGTACAACAGGGCCATGGCTACACCTTC. It yields the protein CASSQVQQGHGYTF. The chain is built from TRBV3-1 (or the pseudogene TRBV3-2) and TRBJ1-2; a possible D gene is TRBD1 (6 bases). Germline V gives CDR1 LGHDT, CDR2 YNNKEL (reference sequence). The CDR3 length is 14 residues. V was cut by 1 base and J by 6 bases, with 12 bases left in between.

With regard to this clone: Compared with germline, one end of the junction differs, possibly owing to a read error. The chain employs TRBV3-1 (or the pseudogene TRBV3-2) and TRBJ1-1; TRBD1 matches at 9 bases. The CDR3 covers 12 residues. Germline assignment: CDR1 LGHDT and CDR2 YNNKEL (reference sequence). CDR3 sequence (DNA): TGTGCCAGCAGCTTCCGGGACAGGGATTTCCTTTTT. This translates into CASSFRDRDFLF.

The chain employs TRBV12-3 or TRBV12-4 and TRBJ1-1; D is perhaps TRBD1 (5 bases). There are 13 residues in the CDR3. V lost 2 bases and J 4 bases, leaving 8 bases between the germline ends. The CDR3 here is CASSLQGGTEAFF. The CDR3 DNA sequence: TGTGCCAGCAGTTTACAGGGCGGCACTGAAGCTTTCTTT.

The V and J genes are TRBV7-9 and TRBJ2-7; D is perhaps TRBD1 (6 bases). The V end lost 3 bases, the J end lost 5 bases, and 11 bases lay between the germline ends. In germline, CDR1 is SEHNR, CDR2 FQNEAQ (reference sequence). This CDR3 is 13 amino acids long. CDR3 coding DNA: TGTGCCAGCAGCTTTGCACAGGGCGACGAGCAGTACTTC. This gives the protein CASSFAQGDEQYF.